Described below is a single TCR beta chain sequence and its context. Only a few counts were recorded for this clonotype. The clone's antigen remains unknown. No much larger clonotype is one base removed from it; base qualities were not supplied. This specimen comes from a study of identical twins (dated by TCRdb to 2016 to 2018). With respect to the entire study: The study deep-sequenced TCR alpha and beta repertoires from monozygotic twins, unrelated adults of various ages and cord blood to test whether fetal clonotypes persist. To rule out contamination, the twin experiments were replicated at different times with different library preparation protocols. Overall results and qualifications from the work: Compared with coincidental sharing between unrelated individuals, out-of-frame TCR alpha sequences shared between twins showed an excess of sequences with low generation probability. Excess twin sharing in beta out-of-frame sequences was weaker because fewer shared sequences lowered the signal-to-noise ratio. Conclusions relied on cross-sectional statistical analysis, since the same donors could not be followed over many years. Zero-insertion analyses could be partly confounded by invariant T cells such as MAIT and iNKT, although diverse VJ usage argued against such confounding for most clonotypes. Abundant cord blood beta clonotypes carried fewer insertions; young adult naive repertoires showed a weaker similar trend, while memory repertoires showed none. Recombination models systematically underestimated out-of-frame TCR alpha sharing in monozygotic twins but agreed with sharing between unrelated individuals.

The germline V end is reduced by 6 bases and the J end by 2 bases; junction bases left unmatched: 16. The germline V gene sets CDR1 to SGHAT and CDR2 to FQNNGV. The CDR3 runs 18 residues from the cysteine to the phenylalanine. Kept here is only the CDR3 DNA, which spans 54 bases and is read in frame from base 1. The library was prepared using 5' RACE. Sequencing took place on an Illumina HiSeq 2000. Template switching introduced a universal primer binding site; the final cDNA contained a unique molecular identifier, enabling accurate counting of TCR cDNA molecules. Specific primers in the conserved constant-segment region were used to synthesize first-strand cDNA for TCR alpha and beta chains. To control for contamination, every cDNA library was double barcoded, receiving both a SMART-Mk sample barcode and Illumina barcodes. TruSeq adapter sequences and Illumina sample barcodes were added in two successive PCR steps. The Illumina HiSeq platform was used with custom primers to sequence TCR alpha and beta cDNA libraries. In the original analysis: Unique molecular identifiers were extracted from raw reads with MiGEC, and CDR3 positions were determined with MiXCR. For each individual, recombination models were inferred using an EM algorithm with the repgenHMM and IGoR tools. The analysis of shared clonotypes was done with the tcR package in R, with sharing normalized by the product of cloneset sizes. To study raw recombination free of thymic and clonal selection effects, out-of-frame nonproductive sequences were analyzed. The public reads were reprocessed in TCRdb via fastp at Q25 and MiXCR, keeping in-frame beta chains. When rows share a CDR3 protein, they turn into one entry using the most common DNA and genes. Clone size and V and J calls follow TCRdb, not the original study. Within this sample are approximately 680,000 distinct CDR3 sequences, with just over 7% of them counted one time only. Of the sample, around 1.6% falls within the top ten clones.

Every donor in the study was a healthy Caucasian. Three pairs of female monozygotic twins, all aged roughly 18 to 29 years, made up the twin cohort. RNA for TCR libraries was isolated from peripheral blood mononuclear cells. A further study also used this sample, focusing on yellow fever vaccine responses in identical twins. The second study, in turn, reports: According to the authors, the vaccine-induced T cell response in identical twins seemed to be partly convergent and partly specific to each individual. In identical twins, the study followed T cell clones that responded to the vaccine with precision.

The specimen was PBMCs. The chain couples TRBV11-2 to TRBJ2-5; a stretch of 9 junction bases matches TRBD1. The TCR originated in a woman under 30 in good health. The bases are TGTGCCAGCAGACCCTGGGGGGGACAGGGAACCCCACAAGAGACCCAGTACTTC. This yields the protein CASRPWGGQGTPQETQYF. Full variable domain (CDR3 extended with the reference TRBV11-2 and TRBJ2-5 proteins): EAGVAQSPRYKIIEKRQSVAFWCNPISGHATLYWYQQILGQGPKLLIQFQNNGVVDDSQLPKDRFSAERLKGVDSTLKIQPAKLEDSAVYLCASRPWGGQGTPQETQYFGPGTRLLVL.